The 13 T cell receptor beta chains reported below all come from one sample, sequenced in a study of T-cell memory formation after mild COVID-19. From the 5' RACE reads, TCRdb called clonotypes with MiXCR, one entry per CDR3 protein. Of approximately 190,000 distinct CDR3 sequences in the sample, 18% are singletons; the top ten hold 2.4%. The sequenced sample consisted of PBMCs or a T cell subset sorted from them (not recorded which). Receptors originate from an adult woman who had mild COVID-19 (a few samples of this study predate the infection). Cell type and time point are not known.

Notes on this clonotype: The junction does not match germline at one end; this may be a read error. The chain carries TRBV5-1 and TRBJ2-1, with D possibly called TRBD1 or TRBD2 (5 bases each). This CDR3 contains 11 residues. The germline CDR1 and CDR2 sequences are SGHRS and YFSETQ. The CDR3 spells CTSSLGTAEFF. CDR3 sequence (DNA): TGCACCAGCAGCTTAGGGACGGCTGAGTTCTTC.

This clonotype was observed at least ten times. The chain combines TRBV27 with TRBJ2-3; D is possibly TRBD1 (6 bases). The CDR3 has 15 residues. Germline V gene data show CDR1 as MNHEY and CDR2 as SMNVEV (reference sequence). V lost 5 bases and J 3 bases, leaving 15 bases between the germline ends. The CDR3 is CASSNWTVKTDTQYF. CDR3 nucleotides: TGTGCCAGCAGTAACTGGACAGTTAAGACAGATACGCAGTATTTT.

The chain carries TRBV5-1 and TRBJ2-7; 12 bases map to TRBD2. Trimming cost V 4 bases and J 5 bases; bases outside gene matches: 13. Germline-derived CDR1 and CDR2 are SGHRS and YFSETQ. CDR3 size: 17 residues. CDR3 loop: CASSRLSSGGATDEQYF. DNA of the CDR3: TGCGCCAGCAGCCGCCTCTCTAGCGGGGGGGCCACCGACGAGCAGTACTTC.

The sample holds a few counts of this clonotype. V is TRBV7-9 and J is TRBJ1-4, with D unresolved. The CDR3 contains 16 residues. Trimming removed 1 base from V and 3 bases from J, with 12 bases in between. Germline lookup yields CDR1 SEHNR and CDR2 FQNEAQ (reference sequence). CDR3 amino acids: CASSLGRPEANEKLFF. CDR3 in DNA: TGTGCCAGCAGCTTAGGACGCCCTGAGGCTAATGAAAAACTGTTTTTT. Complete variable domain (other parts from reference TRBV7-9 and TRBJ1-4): DTGVSQNPRHKITKRGQNVTFRCDPISEHNRLYWYRQTLGQGPEFLTYFQNEAQLEKSRLLSDRFSAERPKGSFSTLEIQRTEQGDSAMYLCASSLGRPEANEKLFFGSGTQLSVL.

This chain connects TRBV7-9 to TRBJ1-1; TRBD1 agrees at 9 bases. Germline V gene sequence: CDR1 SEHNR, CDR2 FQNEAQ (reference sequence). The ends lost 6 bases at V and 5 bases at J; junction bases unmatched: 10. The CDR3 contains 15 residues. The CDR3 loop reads CASRIVGGTGTEAFF. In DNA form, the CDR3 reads TGTGCCAGCAGAATAGTGGGCGGGACAGGGACTGAAGCTTTCTTT.

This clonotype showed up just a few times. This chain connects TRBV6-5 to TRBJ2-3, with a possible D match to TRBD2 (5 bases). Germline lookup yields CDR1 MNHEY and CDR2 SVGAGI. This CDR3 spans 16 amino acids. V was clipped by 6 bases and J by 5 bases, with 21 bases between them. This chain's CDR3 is CASSQPLAGAVDTQYF. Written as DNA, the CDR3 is TGTGCCAGCAGCCAACCCCTAGCCGGCGCAGTAGATACGCAGTATTTT.

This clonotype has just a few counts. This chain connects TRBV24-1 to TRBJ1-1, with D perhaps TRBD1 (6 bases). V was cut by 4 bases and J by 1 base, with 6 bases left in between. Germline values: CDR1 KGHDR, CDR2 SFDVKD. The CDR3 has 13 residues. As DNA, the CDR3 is TGTGCCACCAGTGAAGGGGGGAACACTGAAGCTTTCTTT. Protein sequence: CATSEGGNTEAFF.

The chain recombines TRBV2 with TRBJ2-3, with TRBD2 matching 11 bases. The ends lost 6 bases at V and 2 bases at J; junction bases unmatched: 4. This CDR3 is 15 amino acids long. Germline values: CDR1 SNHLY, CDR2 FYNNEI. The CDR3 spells CASSYSGGATDTQYF. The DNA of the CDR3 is TGTGCCAGCAGCTATAGCGGGGGGGCCACAGATACGCAGTATTTT.

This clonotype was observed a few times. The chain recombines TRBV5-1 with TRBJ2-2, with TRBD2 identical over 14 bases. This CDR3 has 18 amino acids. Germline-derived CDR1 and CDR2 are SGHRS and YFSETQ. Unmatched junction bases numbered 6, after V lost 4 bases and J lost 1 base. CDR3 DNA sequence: TGCGCCAGCAGCCCTGGACTAGCGGGGGGCCGGAACACCGGGGAGCTGTTTTTT. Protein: CASSPGLAGGRNTGELFF.

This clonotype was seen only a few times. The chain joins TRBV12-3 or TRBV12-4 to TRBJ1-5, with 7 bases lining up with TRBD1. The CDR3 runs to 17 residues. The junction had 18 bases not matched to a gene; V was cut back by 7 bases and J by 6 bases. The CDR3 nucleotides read TGTGCCAGCACCCAAAGACAGGGTTCGGGATTCGGTCAGCCCCAGCATTTT. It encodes CASTQRQGSGFGQPQHF.

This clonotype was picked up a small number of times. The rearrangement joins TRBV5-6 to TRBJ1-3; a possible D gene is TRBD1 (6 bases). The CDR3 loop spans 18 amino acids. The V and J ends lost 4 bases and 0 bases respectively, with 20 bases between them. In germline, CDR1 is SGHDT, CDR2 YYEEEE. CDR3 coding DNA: TGTGCCAGCAGCCCTCTCGATCGGACAGCGAGCTCTGGAAACACCATATATTTT. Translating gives CASSPLDRTASSGNTIYF.

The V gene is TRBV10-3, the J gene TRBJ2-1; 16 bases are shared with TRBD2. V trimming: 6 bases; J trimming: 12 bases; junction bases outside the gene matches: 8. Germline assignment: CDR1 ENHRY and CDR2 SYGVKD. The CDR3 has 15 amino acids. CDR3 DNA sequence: TGTGCCATCAGGGATGGGACTAGCGGGGGGGCCTGGCAGTTCTTC. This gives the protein CAIRDGTSGGAWQFF.

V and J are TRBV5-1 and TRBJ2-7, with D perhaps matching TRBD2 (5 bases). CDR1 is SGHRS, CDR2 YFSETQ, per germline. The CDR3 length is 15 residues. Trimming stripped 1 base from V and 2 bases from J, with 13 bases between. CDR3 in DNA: TGCGCCAGCAGCTTGTCCGGGGAGATGACCTACGAGCAGTACTTC. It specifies CASSLSGEMTYEQYF.